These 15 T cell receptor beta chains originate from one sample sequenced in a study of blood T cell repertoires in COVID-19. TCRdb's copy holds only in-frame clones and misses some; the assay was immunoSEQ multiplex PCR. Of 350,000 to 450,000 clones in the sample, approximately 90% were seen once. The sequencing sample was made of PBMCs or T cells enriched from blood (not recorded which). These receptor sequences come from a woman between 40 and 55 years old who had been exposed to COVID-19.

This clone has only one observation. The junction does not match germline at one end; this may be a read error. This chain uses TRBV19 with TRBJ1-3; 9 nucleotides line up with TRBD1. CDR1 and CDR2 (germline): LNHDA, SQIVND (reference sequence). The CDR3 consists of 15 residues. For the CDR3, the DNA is TGTGCCAGTAGTATAGCACAGGGGGCTGGTAACACCATATATTTT. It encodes CASSIAQGAGNTIYF. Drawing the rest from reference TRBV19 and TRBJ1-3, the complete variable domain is DGGITQSPKYLFRKEGQNVTLSCEQNLNHDAMYWYRQDPGQGLRLIYYSQIVNDFQKGDIAEGYSVSREKKESFPLTVTSAQKNPTAFYLCASSIAQGAGNTIYFGEGSWLTVV.

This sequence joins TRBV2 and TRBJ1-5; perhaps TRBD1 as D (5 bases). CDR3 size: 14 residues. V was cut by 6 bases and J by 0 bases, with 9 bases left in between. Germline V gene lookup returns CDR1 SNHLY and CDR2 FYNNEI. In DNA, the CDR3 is TGTGCCAGCAGGGGGACTAGTAGCAATCAGCCCCAGCATTTT. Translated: CASRGTSSNQPQHF. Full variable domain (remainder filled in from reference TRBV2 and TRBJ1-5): EPEVTQTPSHQVTQMGQEVILRCVPISNHLYFYWYRQILGQKVEFLVSFYNNEISEKSEIFDDQFSVERPDGSNFTLKIRSTKLEDSAMYFCASRGTSSNQPQHFGDGTRLSIL.

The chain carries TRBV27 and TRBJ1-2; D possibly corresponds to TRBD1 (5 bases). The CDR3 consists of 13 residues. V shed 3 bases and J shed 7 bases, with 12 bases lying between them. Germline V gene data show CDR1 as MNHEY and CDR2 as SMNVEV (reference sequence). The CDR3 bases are TGTGCCAGCAGTTTGCAGGGAAGTTCTGGCTACACCTTC. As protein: CASSLQGSSGYTF.

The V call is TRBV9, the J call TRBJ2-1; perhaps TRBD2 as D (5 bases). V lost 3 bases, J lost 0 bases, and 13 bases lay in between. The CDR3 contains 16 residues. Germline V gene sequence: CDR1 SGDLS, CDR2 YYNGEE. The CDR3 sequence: CASSAPGGSSYNEQFF. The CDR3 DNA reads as TGTGCCAGCAGCGCCCCTGGAGGTAGCTCCTACAATGAGCAGTTCTTC.

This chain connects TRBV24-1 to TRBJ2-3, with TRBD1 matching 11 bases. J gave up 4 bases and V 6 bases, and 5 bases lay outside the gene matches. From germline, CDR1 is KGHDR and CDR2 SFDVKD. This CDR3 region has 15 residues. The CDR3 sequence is CATSQEGQGADTQYF. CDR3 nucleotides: TGTGCCACCAGTCAGGAGGGACAGGGGGCAGATACGCAGTATTTT.

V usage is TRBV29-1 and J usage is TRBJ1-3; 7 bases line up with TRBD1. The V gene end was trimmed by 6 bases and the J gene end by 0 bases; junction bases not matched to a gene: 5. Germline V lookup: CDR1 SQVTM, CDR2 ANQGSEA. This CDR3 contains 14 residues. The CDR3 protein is CSVVQGSSGNTIYF. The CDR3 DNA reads TGCAGCGTGGTACAGGGGAGCTCTGGAAACACCATATATTTT.

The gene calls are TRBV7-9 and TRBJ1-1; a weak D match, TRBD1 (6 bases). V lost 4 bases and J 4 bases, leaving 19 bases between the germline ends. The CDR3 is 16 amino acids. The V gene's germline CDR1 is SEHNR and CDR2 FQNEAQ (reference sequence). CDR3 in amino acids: CASSSLGTSLGTEAFF. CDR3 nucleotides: TGTGCCAGCAGCTCACTAGGGACAAGCCTTGGCACTGAAGCTTTCTTT.

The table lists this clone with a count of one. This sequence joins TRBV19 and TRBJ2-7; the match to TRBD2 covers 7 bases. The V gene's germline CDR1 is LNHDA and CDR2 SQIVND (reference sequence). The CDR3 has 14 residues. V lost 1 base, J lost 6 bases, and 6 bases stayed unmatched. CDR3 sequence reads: CASSIVGGTSEQYF. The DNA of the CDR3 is TGTGCCAGTAGTATAGTGGGAGGGACCTCCGAGCAGTACTTC.

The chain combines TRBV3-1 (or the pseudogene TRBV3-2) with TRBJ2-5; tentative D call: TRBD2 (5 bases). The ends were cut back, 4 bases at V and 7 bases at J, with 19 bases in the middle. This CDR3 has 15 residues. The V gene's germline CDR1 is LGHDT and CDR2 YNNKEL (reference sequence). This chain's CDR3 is CASSPTRTAYGTQYF. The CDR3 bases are TGTGCCAGCAGCCCAACCAGGACTGCCTACGGGACCCAGTACTTC.

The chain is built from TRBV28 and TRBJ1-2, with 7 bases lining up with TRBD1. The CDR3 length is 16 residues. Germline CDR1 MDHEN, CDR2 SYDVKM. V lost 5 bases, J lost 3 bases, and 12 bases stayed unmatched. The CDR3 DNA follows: TGTGCCAGCAGTACAGGGGTTGAGTTAATTGACTATGGCTACACCTTC. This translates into CASSTGVELIDYGYTF.

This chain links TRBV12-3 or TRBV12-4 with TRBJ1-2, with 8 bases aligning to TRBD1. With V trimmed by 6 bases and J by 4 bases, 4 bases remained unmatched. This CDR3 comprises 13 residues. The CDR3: CASSWDRFYGYTF. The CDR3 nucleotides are TGTGCCAGCAGCTGGGACAGGTTCTATGGCTACACCTTC.

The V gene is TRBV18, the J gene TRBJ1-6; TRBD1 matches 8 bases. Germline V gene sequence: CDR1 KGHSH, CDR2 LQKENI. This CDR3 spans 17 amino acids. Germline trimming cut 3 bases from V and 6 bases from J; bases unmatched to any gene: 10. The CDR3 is CASSPNPGGLTNSPLHF. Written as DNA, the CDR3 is TGTGCCAGCTCACCTAACCCAGGGGGCTTAACTAATTCACCCCTCCACTTT. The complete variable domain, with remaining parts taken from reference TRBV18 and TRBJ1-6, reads NAGVMQNPRHLVRRRGQEARLRCSPMKGHSHVYWYRQLPEEGLKFMVYLQKENIIDESGMPKERFSAEFPKEGPSILRIQQVVRGDSAAYFCASSPNPGGLTNSPLHFGNGTRLTVT.

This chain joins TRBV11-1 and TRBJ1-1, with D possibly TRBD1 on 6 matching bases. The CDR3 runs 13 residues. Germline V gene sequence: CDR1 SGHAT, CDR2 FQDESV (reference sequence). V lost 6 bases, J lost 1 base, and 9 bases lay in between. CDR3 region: CASRGQQNTEAFF. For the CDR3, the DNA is TGTGCCAGCAGAGGACAGCAGAACACTGAAGCTTTCTTT.

CDR3 protein: CASSLSLAGGGTQYF. The CDR3 DNA sequence: TGTGCCAGCAGCTTATCCCTAGCGGGAGGCGGGACCCAGTACTTC. This chain uses TRBV7-2 with TRBJ2-5, with 11 bases identical to TRBD2. The CDR3 runs to 15 residues. CDR1 is SGHTA and CDR2 is FQGNSA in the germline V gene. Trimming removed 2 bases from V and 7 bases from J; junction bases left unmatched: 6.

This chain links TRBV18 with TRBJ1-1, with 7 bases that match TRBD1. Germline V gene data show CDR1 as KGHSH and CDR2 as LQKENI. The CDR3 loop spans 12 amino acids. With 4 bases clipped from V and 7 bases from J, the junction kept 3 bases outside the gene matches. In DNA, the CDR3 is TGTGCCAGCTCACGGCCAGGGGGTGAAGCTTTCTTT. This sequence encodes CASSRPGGEAFF. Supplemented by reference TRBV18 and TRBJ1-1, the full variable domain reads NAGVMQNPRHLVRRRGQEARLRCSPMKGHSHVYWYRQLPEEGLKFMVYLQKENIIDESGMPKERFSAEFPKEGPSILRIQQVVRGDSAAYFCASSRPGGEAFFGQGTRLTVV.